The 9 T cell receptor beta chains given below trace back to one sample, sequenced in a study of CD8 T cells in Susac syndrome. RNA amounts of roughly 0.45 to 1 ug underwent reverse transcription with random hexamers. TCRdb re-called the immunoSEQ multiplex PCR reads with MiXCR, one entry per CDR3 protein. The data hold around 110,000 distinct CDR3 sequences, with 95% to 96% observed a single time. Material for sequencing was CD4+ T cells from PBMCs. The receptor set was obtained from a human donor with Susac syndrome.

The V call is TRBV6-1, the J call TRBJ1-2; TRBD1 aligns across 8 bases. In germline, CDR1 is MNHNS, CDR2 SASEGT. The CDR3 spans 15 residues. V shed 8 bases, J shed 5 bases, and the junction held 13 bases outside the gene matches. The CDR3, as DNA: TGTGCCAGCTCTCCTGTGGGGACAGGAAGGTATGGCTACACCTTC. Translated: CASSPVGTGRYGYTF.

The V call is TRBV5-1, the J call TRBJ2-7, with 8 bases lining up with TRBD1. The V gene end was trimmed by 1 base and the J gene end by 6 bases; junction bases not matched to a gene: 6. The CDR3 sequence is 14 residues long. The germline CDR1 and CDR2 sequences are SGHRS and YFSETQ. The CDR3 DNA sequence: TGCGCCAGCAGCTTGTGGCAGGGGGCCTCCGAGCAGTACTTC. Amino acids: CASSLWQGASEQYF.

This chain links TRBV19 with TRBJ2-2; 10 bases fit TRBD1. J gave up 5 bases and V 5 bases, and 2 bases lay outside the gene matches. In germline, CDR1 is LNHDA, CDR2 SQIVND (reference sequence). CDR3 size: 14 residues. Here the CDR3 reads CASSGQGGTGELFF. For the CDR3, the DNA is TGTGCCAGTAGTGGACAGGGGGGGACCGGGGAGCTGTTTTTT.

The V gene is TRBV30, the J gene TRBJ2-5; 11 nucleotides line up with TRBD1. The CDR3 length is 11 residues. CDR1 is GTSNPN, CDR2 SVGIG, per germline (reference sequence). This CDR3 reads CARGTGGTQYF. DNA of the CDR3: TGTGCGCGAGGGACAGGGGGGACCCAGTACTTC.

The rearrangement joins TRBV5-1 to TRBJ2-1, with 10 bases that match TRBD2. This CDR3 has 14 amino acids. Unmatched junction bases numbered 5, after V lost 3 bases and J lost 8 bases. Per germline, CDR1 SGHRS and CDR2 YFSETQ. CDR3 sequence: CASSYSSGSDEQFF. CDR3 DNA sequence: TGCGCCAGCAGCTATTCTAGCGGGAGTGATGAGCAGTTCTTC.

The J gene is TRBJ2-3, the V gene TRBV3-1; 10 nucleotides align to TRBD1. Germline V gene lookup returns CDR1 LGHDT and CDR2 YNNKEL (reference sequence). The J segment lost 4 bases and the V segment lost 5 bases, leaving 9 bases of the junction unmatched. The CDR3 extends over 16 amino acids. The CDR3 loop reads CASSKNRDRGPDTQYF. As DNA, the CDR3 is TGTGCCAGCAGCAAAAACCGGGACAGGGGACCAGATACGCAGTATTTT.

The rearrangement uses TRBV29-1 and TRBJ2-3, with 8 bases matching TRBD2. J gave up 6 bases and V 6 bases, and 23 bases lay outside the gene matches. CDR1 is SQVTM, CDR2 ANQGSEA, per germline. This CDR3 is 18 amino acids long. DNA for the CDR3: TGCAGCGTACTTCGACCGGGACTAGAAGGGGGAAGGGGGGATACGCAGTATTTT. As protein: CSVLRPGLEGGRGDTQYF.

This chain links TRBV3-1 with TRBJ2-5; D is undetermined. V was trimmed by 2 bases and J by 4 bases, leaving 8 bases between them. CDR3 length: 13 amino acids. Germline V CDR1 and CDR2: LGHDT, YNNKEL (reference sequence). In nucleotides, the CDR3 is TGTGCCAGCAGCCAAAACACCGGAGAGACCCAGTACTTC. This sequence encodes CASSQNTGETQYF.

The V and J genes are TRBV2 and TRBJ2-6; D is unresolved. This CDR3 is built from 15 residues. Germline loops: CDR1 SNHLY, CDR2 FYNNEI. Trimming took 6 bases from V and 0 from J, leaving 9 bases between them. This CDR3 is CASRSAYSGANVLTF. As DNA, the CDR3 is TGTGCCAGCAGATCAGCTTACTCTGGGGCCAACGTCCTGACTTTC.